This T cell receptor (beta chain) originates from a study of blood T cell repertoires in COVID-19. Study in general: Both acute and convalescent COVID-19 samples were obtained from the United States, Italy and Spain. Sample material is recorded as cDNA or gDNA derived from T cells, B-cell-depleted T cells, or PBMCs.

In the authors' workflow: How many nucleated cells were present was estimated from reference gene primer amplification. Measured with immunoSEQ multiplex PCR; TCRdb has only the in-frame clones, and not every one. That table gives V, J and clone size, and the DNA gave D and trimming. The data hold 25,000 to 35,000 clones, with roughly 94% observed a single time. This clone has a single count. The clonotype comes from a middle-aged man with active COVID-19. Sequencing was performed on peripheral blood.

CDR3 DNA: TGTGCCACTGGAGATGGCACAGATACGCAGTATTTT. Its protein product is CATGDGTDTQYF. The chain couples TRBV19 to TRBJ2-3; D unresolved. Trimming removed 10 bases at V and 1 base at J, with 9 bases between. The CDR3 has 12 residues. Germline loops: CDR1 LNHDA, CDR2 SQIVND (reference sequence).